This TCR beta chain was sequenced for a study of shared clonotypes between healthy human individuals. The wider study: The people who gave samples were a couple of women and a few men aged 18 to 49. Regarding the study as a whole: Estimated richness values were generally larger in naive subsets than in memory subsets.

V lost 6 bases, J lost 4 bases, and 16 bases lay in between. CDR3 length: 15 amino acids. CDR1 is SEHNR, CDR2 FQNEAQ, per germline (reference sequence). The data were produced by immunoSEQ multiplex PCR, yet TCRdb's version contains in-frame clones alone and is incomplete. Found here are over 1.4 million clones, over 95% of them singletons; the top ten hold about 1.2%. Remarks on this clone: What it binds is unknown.

The chain joins TRBV7-9 to TRBJ2-1; D is perhaps TRBD2 (5 bases). The sequence was obtained from a man aged 30-40 years in good health. Sample: naive CD4+ T cells sorted from blood. Subset described: CD45RA+ positively selected. As DNA, the CDR3 is TGTGCCAGCAGTCAACGAATCACGGGGTACAATGAGCAGTTCTTC. Its protein product is CASSQRITGYNEQFF.